This T cell receptor (beta chain) was captured in a study of T cell responses to AZD1222 COVID-19 vaccine. Libraries were prepared by immunoSEQ multiplex PCR; TCRdb keeps only in-frame clonotypes and omits some of them. The sample lists more than 80,000 clones, roughly 88% occurring once. The CDR3 totals 15 residues. V was clipped by 2 bases and J by 5 bases, with 13 bases between them. The germline V gene has CDR1 SEHNR and CDR2 FQNEAQ (reference sequence). Second-dose intervals of approximately 4 or approximately 12 weeks were pooled. Findings and caveats of the study: The span of vaccine-associated CD4 TCRs extended across spike, with dominance at 160-218 and 743-854. Of the AZD1222 recipients, only 5 to 7 were seropositive at baseline. Clonal diversity may have been underestimated in mostly white British donors.

Regarding this clone: What it binds is not known.

The V call is TRBV7-9, the J call TRBJ2-1, with D possibly TRBD2 on 7 matching bases. The material sequenced was peripheral blood, taken 28 days after the second AZD1222 dose. The clonotype was recovered from an adult who received the AZD1222 COVID-19 vaccine. CDR3 coding DNA: TGTGCCAGCAGCTTAATCGGGGGGCTGAACAATGAGCAGTTCTTC. Translating it yields CASSLIGGLNNEQFF.